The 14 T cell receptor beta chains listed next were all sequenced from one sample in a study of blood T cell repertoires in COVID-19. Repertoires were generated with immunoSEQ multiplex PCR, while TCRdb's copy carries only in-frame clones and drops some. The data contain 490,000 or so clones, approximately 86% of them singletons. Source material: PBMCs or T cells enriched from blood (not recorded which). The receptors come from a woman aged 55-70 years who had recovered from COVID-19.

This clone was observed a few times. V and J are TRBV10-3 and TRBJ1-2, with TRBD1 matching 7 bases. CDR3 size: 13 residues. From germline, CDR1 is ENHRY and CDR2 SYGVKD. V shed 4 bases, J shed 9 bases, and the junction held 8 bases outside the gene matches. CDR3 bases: TGTGCCATCAGTGCAGACAGGGAGAGTAGCTACACCTTC. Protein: CAISADRESSYTF.

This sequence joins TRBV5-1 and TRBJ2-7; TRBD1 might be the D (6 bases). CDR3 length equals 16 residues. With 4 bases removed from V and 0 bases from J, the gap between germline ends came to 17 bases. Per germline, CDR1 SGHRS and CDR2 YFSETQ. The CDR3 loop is CASSPPGQFPSYEQYF. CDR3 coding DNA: TGCGCCAGCAGCCCCCCGGGACAATTTCCCTCCTACGAGCAGTACTTC.

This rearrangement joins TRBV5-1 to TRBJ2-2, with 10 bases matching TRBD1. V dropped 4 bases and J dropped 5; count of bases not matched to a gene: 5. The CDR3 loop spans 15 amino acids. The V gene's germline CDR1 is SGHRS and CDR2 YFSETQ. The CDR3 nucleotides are TGCGCCAGCAGCACTCGACAGGGGGCTACCGGGGAGCTGTTTTTT. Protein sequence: CASSTRQGATGELFF. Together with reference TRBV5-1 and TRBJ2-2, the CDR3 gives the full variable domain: KAGVTQTPRYLIKTRGQQVTLSCSPISGHRSVSWYQQTPGQGLQFLFEYFSETQRNKGNFPGRFSGRQFSNSRSEMNVSTLELGDSALYLCASSTRQGATGELFFGEGSRLTVL.

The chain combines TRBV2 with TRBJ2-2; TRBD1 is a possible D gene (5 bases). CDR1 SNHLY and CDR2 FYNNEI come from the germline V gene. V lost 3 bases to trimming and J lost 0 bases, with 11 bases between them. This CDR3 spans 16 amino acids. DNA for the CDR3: TGTGCCAGCAGTGAGTACCCAGGGACGAACACCGGGGAGCTGTTTTTT. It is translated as CASSEYPGTNTGELFF. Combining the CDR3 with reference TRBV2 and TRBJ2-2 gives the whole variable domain EPEVTQTPSHQVTQMGQEVILRCVPISNHLYFYWYRQILGQKVEFLVSFYNNEISEKSEIFDDQFSVERPDGSNFTLKIRSTKLEDSAMYFCASSEYPGTNTGELFFGEGSRLTVL.

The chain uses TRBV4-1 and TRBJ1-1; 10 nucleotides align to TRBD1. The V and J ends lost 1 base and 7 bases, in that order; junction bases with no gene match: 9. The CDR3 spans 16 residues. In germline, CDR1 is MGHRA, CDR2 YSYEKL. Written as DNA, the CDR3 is TGCGCCAGCAGCCAAGCTTGGGGACAGGGGCGCGGTGAAGCTTTCTTT. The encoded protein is CASSQAWGQGRGEAFF.

The CDR3 is CASSGQGANQPQHF. For the CDR3, the DNA is TGTGCCAGCAGCGGACAGGGGGCGAATCAGCCCCAGCATTTT. This sequence joins TRBV9 and TRBJ1-5; 10 nucleotides match TRBD1. V dropped 3 bases and J dropped 4; count of bases not matched to a gene: 1. This CDR3 comprises 14 residues. From germline, CDR1 is SGDLS and CDR2 YYNGEE.

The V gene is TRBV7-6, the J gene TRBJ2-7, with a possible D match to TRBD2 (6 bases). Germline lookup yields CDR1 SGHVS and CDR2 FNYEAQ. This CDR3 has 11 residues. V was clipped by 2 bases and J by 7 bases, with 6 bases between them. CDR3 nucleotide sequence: TGTGCCAGCAGCTTAAGCGGGGAGCAGTACTTC. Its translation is CASSLSGEQYF.

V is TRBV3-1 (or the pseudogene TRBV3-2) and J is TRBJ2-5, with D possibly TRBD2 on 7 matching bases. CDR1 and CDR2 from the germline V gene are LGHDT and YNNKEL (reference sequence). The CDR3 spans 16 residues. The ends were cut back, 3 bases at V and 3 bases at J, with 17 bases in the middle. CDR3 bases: TGTGCCAGCAGCCAGACTTCAGGGGCGGGGGAAGAGACCCAGTACTTC. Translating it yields CASSQTSGAGEETQYF.

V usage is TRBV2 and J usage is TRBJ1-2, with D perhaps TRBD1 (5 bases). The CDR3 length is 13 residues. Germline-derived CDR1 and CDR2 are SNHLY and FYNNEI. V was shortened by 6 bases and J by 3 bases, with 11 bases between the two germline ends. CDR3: CASRPRVDYGYTF. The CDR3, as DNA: TGTGCCAGCAGACCCAGGGTCGACTATGGCTACACCTTC.

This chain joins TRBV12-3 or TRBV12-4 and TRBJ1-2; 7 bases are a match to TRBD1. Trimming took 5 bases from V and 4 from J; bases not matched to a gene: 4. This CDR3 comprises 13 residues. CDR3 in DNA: TGTGCCAGCAGTCACGGACAGGCCTATGGCTACACCTTC. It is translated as CASSHGQAYGYTF.

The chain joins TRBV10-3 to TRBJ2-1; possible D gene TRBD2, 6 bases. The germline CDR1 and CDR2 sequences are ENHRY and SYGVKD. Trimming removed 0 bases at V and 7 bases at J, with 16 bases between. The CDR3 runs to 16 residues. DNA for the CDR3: TGTGCCATCAGTGAGTCACATGTTGCGGGGCGAAATGAGCAGTTCTTC. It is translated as CAISESHVAGRNEQFF.

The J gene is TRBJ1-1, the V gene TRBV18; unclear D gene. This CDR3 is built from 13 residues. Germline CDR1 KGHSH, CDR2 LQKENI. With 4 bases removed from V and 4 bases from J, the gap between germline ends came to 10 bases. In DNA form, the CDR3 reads TGTGCCAGCTCACGTGAGGTTAGCACTGAAGCTTTCTTT. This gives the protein CASSREVSTEAFF.

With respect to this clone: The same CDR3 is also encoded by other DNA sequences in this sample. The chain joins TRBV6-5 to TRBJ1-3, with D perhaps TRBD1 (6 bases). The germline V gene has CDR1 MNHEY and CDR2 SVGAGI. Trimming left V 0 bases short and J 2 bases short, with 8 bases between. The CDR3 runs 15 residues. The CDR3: CASSYSPGAGNTIYF. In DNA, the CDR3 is TGTGCCAGCAGTTACTCACCAGGGGCTGGAAACACCATATATTTT.

The DNA for the CDR3 is TGTGCCAGCTCACCAGCGGGGGTTGGTTCACCCCTCCACTTT. Amino acid sequence: CASSPAGVGSPLHF. The rearrangement links TRBV18 to TRBJ1-6, with D perhaps matching TRBD1 (5 bases). Per germline, CDR1 KGHSH and CDR2 LQKENI. V dropped 2 bases and J dropped 9 bases, with 11 bases sitting between them. CDR3 length: 14 residues.